A selection of T cell receptor beta chains follows, all from one sample in a study of prognosis after radiotherapy for stage I lung cancer. TCRdb called the multiplex PCR reads again in MiXCR, with one record for every CDR3 protein. This sample has 45,000 to 70,000 distinct CDR3 sequences, with around 27% found just once. Here the sequenced sample was PBMCs, taken before or after stereotactic body radiation therapy (not recorded which). Every receptor here comes from a donor aged 50 or older with non-small cell lung cancer. Both conserved end residues are part of each CDR3. Fields, in order: J gene, clone size, V gene, D gene, CDR3 DNA, CDR3 protein. The D gene is left open where the match is weak. Not all rows give a size; the values are once, few, many and, for expanded clones, a class.

j_gene: TRBJ2-7
abundance: many
v_gene: TRBV4-1
d_gene: TRBD2
CDR3nt: TGCGCCAGCAGCTGGGGGACTAGCGGGGTAGCCTACGAGCAGTACTTC
CDR3aa: CASSWGTSGVAYEQYF

j_gene: TRBJ2-3
abundance: many
v_gene: TRBV5-4
d_gene: TRBD2
CDR3nt: TGTGCCAGCAGCACCTCCGGGACTAGTGCAGATACGCAGTATTTT
CDR3aa: CASSTSGTSADTQYF

j_gene: TRBJ2-4
abundance: many
v_gene: TRBV7-2
d_gene: TRBD1
CDR3nt: TGTGCCAGCAGCTCTAGACAGGGAAACATTCAGTACTTC
CDR3aa: CASSSRQGNIQYF

j_gene: TRBJ1-1
abundance: many
v_gene: TRBV12-3/TRBV12-4
d_gene: -
CDR3nt: TGTGCCAGCAGGGGACTCTCGAGGGACACTGAAGCTTTCTTT
CDR3aa: CASRGLSRDTEAFF

j_gene: TRBJ2-2
abundance: -
v_gene: TRBV7-9
d_gene: TRBD2
CDR3nt: TGTGCCAGCAGCTTCGGGGGGGGCTCCGGGGAGCTGTTTTTT
CDR3aa: CASSFGGGSGELFF

j_gene: TRBJ1-2
abundance: many
v_gene: TRBV25-1
d_gene: -
CDR3nt: TGTGCCAGCAGCCAAAGGGACCTGGGGGGCTACACCTTC
CDR3aa: CASSQRDLGGYTF

j_gene: TRBJ2-1
abundance: many
v_gene: TRBV2
d_gene: TRBD2
CDR3nt: TGTGCCAGCAGGGTTAGCGGGGGAATTGAGCAGTTCTTC
CDR3aa: CASRVSGGIEQFF

j_gene: TRBJ1-2
abundance: many
v_gene: TRBV12-3/TRBV12-4
d_gene: -
CDR3nt: TGTGCCAGCAGTAATACCAAGGAGGGCTACACCTTC
CDR3aa: CASSNTKEGYTF

j_gene: TRBJ2-6
abundance: many
v_gene: TRBV27
d_gene: -
CDR3nt: TGTGCCAGCAGTGTAGGGCGACTCTCTGGGGCCAACGTCCTGACTTTC
CDR3aa: CASSVGRLSGANVLTF

j_gene: TRBJ1-2
abundance: many
v_gene: TRBV6-1
d_gene: -
CDR3nt: TGTGCCAGCAGATCCTTGGACGGATCCCGGAATGGCTACACCTTC
CDR3aa: CASRSLDGSRNGYTF

j_gene: TRBJ2-3
abundance: few
v_gene: TRBV5-4
d_gene: TRBD2
CDR3nt: TGTGCCAGCAGCTTGGGTGTAGCGGGGTCCACAGATACGCAGTATTTT
CDR3aa: CASSLGVAGSTDTQYF

j_gene: TRBJ2-1
abundance: many
v_gene: TRBV6-1
d_gene: -
CDR3nt: TGTGCCAGCAGTAAGGGGGAGTTAGTTTTGGACAATGAGCAGTTCTTC
CDR3aa: CASSKGELVLDNEQFF

j_gene: TRBJ1-1
abundance: many
v_gene: TRBV19
d_gene: -
CDR3nt: TGTGCCAGTAGTATAGACCCTGGAACGTCAGAAGCTTTCTTT
CDR3aa: CASSIDPGTSEAFF

j_gene: TRBJ2-3
abundance: many
v_gene: TRBV3-1
d_gene: -
CDR3nt: TGTGCCAGCAGCCATGAGGGTAGGACAGATACGCAGTATTTT
CDR3aa: CASSHEGRTDTQYF

j_gene: TRBJ2-1
abundance: -
v_gene: TRBV4-1
d_gene: -
CDR3nt: TGCGCCAGCAGTTACCTCTTAGGAAATGAGCAGTTCTTC
CDR3aa: CASSYLLGNEQFF

j_gene: TRBJ1-1
abundance: many
v_gene: TRBV19
d_gene: TRBD1
CDR3nt: TGTGCCAGTACCCCGGGACAGGGGGCGAACACTGAAGCTTTCTTT
CDR3aa: CASTPGQGANTEAFF